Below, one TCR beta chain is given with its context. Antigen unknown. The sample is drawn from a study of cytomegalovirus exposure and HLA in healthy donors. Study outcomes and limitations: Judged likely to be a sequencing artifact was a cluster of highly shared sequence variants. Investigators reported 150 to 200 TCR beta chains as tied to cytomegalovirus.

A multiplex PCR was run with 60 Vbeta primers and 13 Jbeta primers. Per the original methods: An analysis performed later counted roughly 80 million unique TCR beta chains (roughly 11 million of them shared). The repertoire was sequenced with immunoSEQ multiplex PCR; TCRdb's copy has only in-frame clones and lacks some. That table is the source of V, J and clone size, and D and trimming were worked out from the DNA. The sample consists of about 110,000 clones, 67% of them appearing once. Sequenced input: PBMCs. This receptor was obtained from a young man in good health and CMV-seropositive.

CDR3 protein: CASSPTQGLGGYTF. Written as DNA, the CDR3 is TGTGCCAGCAGCCCCACCCAGGGGTTGGGTGGCTACACCTTC. The chain couples TRBV7-6 to TRBJ1-2, with D maybe TRBD1 (6 bases). Trimming stripped 5 bases from V and 7 bases from J, with 17 bases between. Germline V gene sequence: CDR1 SGHVS, CDR2 FNYEAQ. This CDR3 comprises 14 residues.